This TCR beta chain was sequenced for a study of cytomegalovirus exposure and HLA in healthy donors. Study observations and caveats: In a later analysis, TCR beta V- and J-gene trimming showed a link to a missense DCLRE1C variant. Sequencing likely generated an artifact that appeared as a cluster of highly shared sequence variants. Most of the TCR beta V segments (in an earlier analysis) were productive either about 87% or about 30% of the time. The authors later found HLA-associated TCR beta chains more clonally expanded than equally common others.

This CDR3 contains 14 residues. The germline V gene has CDR1 SGDLS and CDR2 YYNGEE. Germline trimming cut 2 bases from V and 5 bases from J; bases unmatched to any gene: 5. Regarding this clone: Its antigen is undetermined.

With 60 Vbeta and 13 Jbeta primers, the PCR was carried out. Repertoires were generated with immunoSEQ multiplex PCR, while TCRdb's copy carries only in-frame clones and drops some. The sample has 89,000 or so clones, 70% to 80% seen once. The rearrangement joins TRBV9 to TRBJ2-5; 8 nucleotides match TRBD2. The sequence derives from a man younger than 35 in good health and CMV-seropositive. The sequencing sample was made of PBMCs. CDR3 bases: TGTGCCAGCAGCGTCGGCCGGGGGGGGGAGACCCAGTACTTC. The encoded protein is CASSVGRGGETQYF.